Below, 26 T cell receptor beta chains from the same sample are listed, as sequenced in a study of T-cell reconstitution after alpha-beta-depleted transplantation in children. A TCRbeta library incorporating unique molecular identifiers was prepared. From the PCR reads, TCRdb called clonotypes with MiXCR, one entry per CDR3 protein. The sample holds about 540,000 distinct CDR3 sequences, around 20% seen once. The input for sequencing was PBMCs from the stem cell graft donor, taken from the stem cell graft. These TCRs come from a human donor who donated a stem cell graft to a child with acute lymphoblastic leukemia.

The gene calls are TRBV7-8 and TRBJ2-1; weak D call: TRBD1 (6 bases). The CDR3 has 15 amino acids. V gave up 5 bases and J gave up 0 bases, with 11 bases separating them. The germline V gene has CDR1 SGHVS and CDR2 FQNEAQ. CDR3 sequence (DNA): TGTGCCAGCAGCGCCAGGGGCCCCTCCTACAATGAGCAGTTCTTC. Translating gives CASSARGPSYNEQFF.

CDR3: CASSPITAGDTEAFF. Here the CDR3 DNA reads TGTGCCAGCAGCCCCATTACCGCAGGGGACACTGAAGCTTTCTTT. The chain employs TRBV3-1 and TRBJ1-1; possibly TRBD1 for D (6 bases). V dropped 4 bases and J dropped 3 bases, with 15 bases sitting between them. Germline V lookup: CDR1 LGHDT, CDR2 YNNKEL (reference sequence). The CDR3 has 15 residues.

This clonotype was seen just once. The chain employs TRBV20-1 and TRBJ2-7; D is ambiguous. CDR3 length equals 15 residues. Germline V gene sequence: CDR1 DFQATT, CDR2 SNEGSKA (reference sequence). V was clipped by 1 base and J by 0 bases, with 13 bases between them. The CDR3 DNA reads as TGCAGTGCTAGAGTCCTTCGCGGTCTCTCCTACGAGCAGTACTTC. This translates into CSARVLRGLSYEQYF.

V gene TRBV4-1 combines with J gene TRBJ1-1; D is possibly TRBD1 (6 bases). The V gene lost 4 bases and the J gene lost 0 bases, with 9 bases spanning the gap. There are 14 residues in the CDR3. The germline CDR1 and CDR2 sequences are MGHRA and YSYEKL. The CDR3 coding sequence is TGCGCCAGCAGCCTCAGGGGTTTGAACACTGAAGCTTTCTTT. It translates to CASSLRGLNTEAFF.

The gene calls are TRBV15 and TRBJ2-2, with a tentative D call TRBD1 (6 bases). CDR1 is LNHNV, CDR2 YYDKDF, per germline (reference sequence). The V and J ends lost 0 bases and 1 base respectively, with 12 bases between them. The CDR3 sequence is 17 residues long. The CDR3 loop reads CATSRDPRGWNTGELFF. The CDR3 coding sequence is TGTGCCACCAGCAGAGATCCCAGGGGATGGAACACCGGGGAGCTGTTTTTT.

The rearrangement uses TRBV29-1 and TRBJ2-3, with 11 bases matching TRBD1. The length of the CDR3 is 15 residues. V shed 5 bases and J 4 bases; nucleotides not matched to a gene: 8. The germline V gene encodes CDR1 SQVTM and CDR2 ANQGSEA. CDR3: CSVRTGGLRADTQYF. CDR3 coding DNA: TGCAGCGTTCGGACAGGGGGCCTTAGGGCAGATACGCAGTATTTT.

CDR3 coding DNA: TGTGCCAGCAGCCGAGGAGACAGGGCGATCCAAGAGACCCAGTACTTC. It specifies CASSRGDRAIQETQYF. This chain connects TRBV7-9 to TRBJ2-5, with 7 positions matching TRBD1. The CDR3 totals 16 residues. J lost 1 base, V lost 5 bases, and 10 bases had no gene match. CDR1 SEHNR and CDR2 FQNEAQ come from the germline V gene (reference sequence).

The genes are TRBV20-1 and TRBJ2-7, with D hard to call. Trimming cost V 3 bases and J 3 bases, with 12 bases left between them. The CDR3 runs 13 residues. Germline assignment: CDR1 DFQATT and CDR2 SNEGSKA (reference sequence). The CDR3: CSASTETNYEQYF. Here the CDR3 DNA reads TGCAGTGCTAGCACGGAAACCAACTACGAGCAGTACTTC.

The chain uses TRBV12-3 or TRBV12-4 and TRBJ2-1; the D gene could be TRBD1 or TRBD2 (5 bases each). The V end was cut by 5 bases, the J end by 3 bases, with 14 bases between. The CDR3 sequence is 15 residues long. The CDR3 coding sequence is TGTGCCAGCAGTACCGGGACCAACATCTACAATGAGCAGTTCTTC. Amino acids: CASSTGTNIYNEQFF.

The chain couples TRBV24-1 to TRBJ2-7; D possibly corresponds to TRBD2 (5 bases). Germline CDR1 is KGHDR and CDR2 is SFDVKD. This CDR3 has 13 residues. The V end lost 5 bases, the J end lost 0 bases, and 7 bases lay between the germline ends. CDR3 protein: CATSGGDSYEQYF. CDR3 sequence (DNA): TGTGCCACCAGTGGGGGAGACTCCTACGAGCAGTACTTC.

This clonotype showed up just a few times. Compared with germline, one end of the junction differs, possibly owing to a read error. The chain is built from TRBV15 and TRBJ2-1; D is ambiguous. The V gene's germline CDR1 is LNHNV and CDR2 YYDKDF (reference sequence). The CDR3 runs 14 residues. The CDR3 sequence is CATSRDRSHNEQFF. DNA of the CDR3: TGTGCCACCAGCAGAGATCGCTCCCACAATGAGCAGTTCTTC.

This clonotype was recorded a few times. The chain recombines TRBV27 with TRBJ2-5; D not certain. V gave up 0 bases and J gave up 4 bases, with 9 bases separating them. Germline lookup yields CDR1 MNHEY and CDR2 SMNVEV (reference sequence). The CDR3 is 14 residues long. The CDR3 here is CASSLSVRVETQYF. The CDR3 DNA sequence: TGTGCCAGCAGTTTATCGGTACGGGTAGAGACCCAGTACTTC.

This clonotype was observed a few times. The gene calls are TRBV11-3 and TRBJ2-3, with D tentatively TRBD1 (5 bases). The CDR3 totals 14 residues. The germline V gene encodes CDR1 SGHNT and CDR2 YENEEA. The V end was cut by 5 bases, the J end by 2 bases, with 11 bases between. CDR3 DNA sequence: TGTGCCAGCAGCCCTGGACACCTCACAGATACGCAGTATTTT. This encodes CASSPGHLTDTQYF. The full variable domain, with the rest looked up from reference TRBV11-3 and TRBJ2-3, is EAGVVQSPRYKIIEKKQPVAFWCNPISGHNTLYWYLQNLGQGPELLIRYENEEAVDDSQLPKDRFSAERLKGVDSTLKIQPAELGDSAVYLCASSPGHLTDTQYFGPGTRLTVL.

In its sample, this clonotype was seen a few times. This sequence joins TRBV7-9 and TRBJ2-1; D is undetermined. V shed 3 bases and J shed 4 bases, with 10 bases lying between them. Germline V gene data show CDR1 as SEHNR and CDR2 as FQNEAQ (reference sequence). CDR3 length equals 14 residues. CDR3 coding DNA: TGTGCCAGCAGCTTTACAGCTCTTTACAATGAGCAGTTCTTC. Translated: CASSFTALYNEQFF.

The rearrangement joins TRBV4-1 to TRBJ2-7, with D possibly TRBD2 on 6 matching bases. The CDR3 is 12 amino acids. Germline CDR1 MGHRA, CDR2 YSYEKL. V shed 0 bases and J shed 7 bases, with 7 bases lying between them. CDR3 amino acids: CASSQDLAEQYF. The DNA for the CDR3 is TGCGCCAGCAGCCAAGATCTAGCGGAGCAGTACTTC.

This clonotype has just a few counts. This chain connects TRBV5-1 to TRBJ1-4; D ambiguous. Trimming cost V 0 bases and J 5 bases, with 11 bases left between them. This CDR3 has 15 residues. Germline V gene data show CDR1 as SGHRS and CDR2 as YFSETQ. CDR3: CASSLVWGENEKLFF. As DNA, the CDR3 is TGCGCCAGCAGCTTGGTATGGGGAGAAAATGAAAAACTGTTTTTT.

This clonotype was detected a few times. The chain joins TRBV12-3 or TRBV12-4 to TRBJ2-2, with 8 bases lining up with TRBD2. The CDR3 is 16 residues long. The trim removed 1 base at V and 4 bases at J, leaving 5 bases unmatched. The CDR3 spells CASSLGRSGSTGELFF. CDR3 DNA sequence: TGTGCCAGCAGTTTAGGGCGGAGCGGGAGCACCGGGGAGCTGTTTTTT.

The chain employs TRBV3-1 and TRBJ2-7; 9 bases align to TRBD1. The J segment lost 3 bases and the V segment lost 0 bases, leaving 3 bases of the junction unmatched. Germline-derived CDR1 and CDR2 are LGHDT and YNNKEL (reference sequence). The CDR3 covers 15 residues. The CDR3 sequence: CASSQERTGDYEQYF. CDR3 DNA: TGTGCCAGCAGCCAAGAAAGGACAGGGGACTACGAGCAGTACTTC.

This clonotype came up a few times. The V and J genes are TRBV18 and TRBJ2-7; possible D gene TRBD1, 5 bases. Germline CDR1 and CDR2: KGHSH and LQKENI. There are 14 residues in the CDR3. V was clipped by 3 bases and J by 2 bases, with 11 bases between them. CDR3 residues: CASSPPQGPYEQYF. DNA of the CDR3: TGTGCCAGCTCACCTCCCCAGGGTCCCTACGAGCAGTACTTC.

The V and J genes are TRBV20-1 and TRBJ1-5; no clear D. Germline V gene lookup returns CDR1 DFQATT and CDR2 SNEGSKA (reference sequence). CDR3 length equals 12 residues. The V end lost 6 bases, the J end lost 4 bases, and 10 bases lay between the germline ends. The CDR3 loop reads CSANSANQPQHF. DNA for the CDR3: TGCAGTGCGAATTCAGCGAATCAGCCCCAGCATTTT.

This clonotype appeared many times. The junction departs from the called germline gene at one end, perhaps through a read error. The CDR3 nucleotides read TGTGCCAGCAGTCAGGGCACTGAAGCTTTCTTT. It is translated as CASSQGTEAFF. The rearrangement uses TRBV4-1 and TRBJ1-1; perhaps TRBD1 as D (5 bases). Germline V gene lookup returns CDR1 MGHRA and CDR2 YSYEKL. This CDR3 region has 11 residues.

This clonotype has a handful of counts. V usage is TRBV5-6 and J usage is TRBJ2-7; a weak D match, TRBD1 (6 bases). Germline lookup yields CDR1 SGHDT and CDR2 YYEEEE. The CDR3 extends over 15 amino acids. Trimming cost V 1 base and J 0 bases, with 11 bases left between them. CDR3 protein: CASSLQQGFSYEQYF. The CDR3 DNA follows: TGTGCCAGCAGCTTGCAACAGGGATTCTCCTACGAGCAGTACTTC.

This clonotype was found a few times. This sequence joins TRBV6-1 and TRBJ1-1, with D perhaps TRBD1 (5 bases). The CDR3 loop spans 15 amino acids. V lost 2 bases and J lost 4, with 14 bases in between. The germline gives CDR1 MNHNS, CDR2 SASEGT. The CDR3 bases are TGTGCCAGCAGTGAACAAGGCAGGGCGGGCACTGAAGCTTTCTTT. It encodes CASSEQGRAGTEAFF.

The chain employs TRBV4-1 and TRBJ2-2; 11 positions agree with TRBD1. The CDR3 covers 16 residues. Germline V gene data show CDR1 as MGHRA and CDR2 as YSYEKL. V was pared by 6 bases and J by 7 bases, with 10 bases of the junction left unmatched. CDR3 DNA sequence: TGCGCCAGCAGGCATACCGGACAGGGGGCGATCGGGGAGCTGTTTTTT. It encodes CASRHTGQGAIGELFF.

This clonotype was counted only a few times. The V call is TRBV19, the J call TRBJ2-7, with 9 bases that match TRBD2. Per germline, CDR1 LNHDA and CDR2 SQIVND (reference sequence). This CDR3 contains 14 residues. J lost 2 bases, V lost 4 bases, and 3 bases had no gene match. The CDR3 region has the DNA TGTGCCAGTAGTACGTTAGCGGGAGCCTACGAGCAGTACTTC. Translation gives CASSTLAGAYEQYF.

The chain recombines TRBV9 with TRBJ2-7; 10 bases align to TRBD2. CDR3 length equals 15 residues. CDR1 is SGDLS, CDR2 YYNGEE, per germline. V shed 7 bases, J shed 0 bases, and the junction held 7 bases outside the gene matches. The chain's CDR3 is CASRASGGASYEQYF. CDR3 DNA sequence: TGTGCCAGCCGCGCTAGCGGGGGAGCCTCCTACGAGCAGTACTTC.